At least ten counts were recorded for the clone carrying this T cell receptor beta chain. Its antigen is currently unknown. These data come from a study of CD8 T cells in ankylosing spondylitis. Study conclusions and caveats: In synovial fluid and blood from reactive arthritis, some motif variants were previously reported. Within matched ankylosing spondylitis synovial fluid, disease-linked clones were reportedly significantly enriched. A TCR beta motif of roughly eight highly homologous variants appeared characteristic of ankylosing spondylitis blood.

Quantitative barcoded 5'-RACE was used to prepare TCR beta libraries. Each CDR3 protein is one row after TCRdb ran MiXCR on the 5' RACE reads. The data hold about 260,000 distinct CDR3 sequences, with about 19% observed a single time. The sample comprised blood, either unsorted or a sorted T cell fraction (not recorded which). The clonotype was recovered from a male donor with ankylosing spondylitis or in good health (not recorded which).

As DNA, the CDR3 is TGCAGTGCTTTACGGCGAGGGGAGCAGTTCTTC. Translated, it gives CSALRRGEQFF. The V gene is TRBV20-1, the J gene TRBJ2-1; maybe TRBD2 (5 bases). V shed 5 bases and J shed 10 bases, with 12 bases lying between them. Germline-derived CDR1 and CDR2 are DFQATT and SNEGSKA (reference sequence). This CDR3 has 11 residues.